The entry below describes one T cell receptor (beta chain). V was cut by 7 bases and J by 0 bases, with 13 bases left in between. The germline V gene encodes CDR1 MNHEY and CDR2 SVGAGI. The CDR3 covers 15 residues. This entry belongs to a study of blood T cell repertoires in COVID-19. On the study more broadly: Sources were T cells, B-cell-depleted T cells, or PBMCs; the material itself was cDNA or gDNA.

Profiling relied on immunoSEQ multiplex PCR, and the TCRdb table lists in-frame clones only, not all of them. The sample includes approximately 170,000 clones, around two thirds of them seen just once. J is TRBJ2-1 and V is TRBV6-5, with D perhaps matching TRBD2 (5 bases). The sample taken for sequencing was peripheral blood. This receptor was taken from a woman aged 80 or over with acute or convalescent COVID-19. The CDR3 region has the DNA TGTGCCAGCACCCTGAGCGGATCCTCCTACAATGAGCAGTTCTTC. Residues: CASTLSGSSYNEQFF.